This is a list of T cell receptor beta chains from one sample in a study of T cell repertoires in cytomegalovirus infection. TCRdb analysed the reads with MiXCR anew, one entry per CDR3 protein. The sample has roughly 200,000 distinct CDR3 sequences, 15% to 20% seen once. The specimen was CD8+ T cells from PBMCs. The receptors come from a human donor in good health (CMV status not recorded). Some clones in this sample may be carry-over from other donors' samples. The CDR3 runs from the conserved cysteine through the conserved F or W. A D gene is named only where the DNA matches it firmly. A clone size is listed for some rows: how often the clone was seen (once, few, many), or a class if it is expanded.

CASSQGRETQYF	TGTGCCAGCAGTCAGGGGAGAGAGACCCAGTACTTC	few	.	TRBV28	TRBJ2-5
CANPGQRNTEAFF	TGTGCCAACCCGGGACAACGGAACACTGAAGCTTTCTTT	few	.	TRBV2	TRBJ1-1
CASSLIVGQTDGYTF	TGTGCCAGCAGCTTAATAGTAGGGCAGACCGATGGCTACACCTTC	few	.	TRBV7-2	TRBJ1-2
CSVEEYGGDYGYTF	TGCAGCGTTGAAGAATACGGGGGCGACTATGGCTACACCTTC	few	.	TRBV29-1	TRBJ1-2
CASSPGTANYGYTF	TGCGCCAGCAGCCCTGGGACAGCTAACTATGGCTACACCTTC	.	TRBD1	TRBV4-3	TRBJ1-2
CASSRGGGELFF	TGTGCCAGCAGTAGGGGGGGCGGGGAGCTGTTTTTT	.	.	TRBV12-3/TRBV12-4	TRBJ2-2
CASGRTGLNTEAFF	TGTGCTAGTGGACGGACAGGGCTGAACACTGAAGCTTTCTTT	few	TRBD1	TRBV12-5	TRBJ1-1
CSARGGTYEQYF	TGCAGTGCTAGAGGCGGAACCTACGAGCAGTACTTC	.	.	TRBV20-1	TRBJ2-7
CASSVRAAYEQYF	TGTGCCAGCAGCGTCCGGGCTGCCTACGAGCAGTACTTC	.	.	TRBV7-2	TRBJ2-7
CASSGAGIAQETQYF	TGTGCCAGCAGCGGAGCGGGAATAGCCCAAGAGACCCAGTACTTC	few	TRBD2	TRBV6-6	TRBJ2-5
CSARPRGGGYEQYF	TGCAGTGCTAGACCCCGCGGGGGAGGCTACGAGCAGTACTTC	.	TRBD2	TRBV20-1	TRBJ2-7
CAIRTGKATDTQYF	TGTGCCATCAGGACAGGGAAAGCCACAGATACGCAGTATTTT	.	TRBD1	TRBV10-3	TRBJ2-3
CASSLVWGQGAEQYF	TGTGCCAGCAGCTTAGTTTGGGGACAGGGTGCCGAGCAGTACTTC	few	TRBD1	TRBV7-2	TRBJ2-7
CASSLGTGRGQPQHF	TGTGCCAGCAGCTTAGGGACAGGGCGCGGTCAGCCCCAGCATTTT	.	TRBD1	TRBV7-6	TRBJ1-5
CASSRKGEEYTQPQHF	TGTGCCAGCAGCAGAAAAGGGGAGGAGTATACTCAGCCCCAGCATTTT	.	.	TRBV13	TRBJ1-5
CATGLSTDTQYF	TGTGCCACCGGCCTAAGCACAGATACGCAGTATTTT	.	.	TRBV19	TRBJ2-3
CASSLVLAWGSEKLFF	TGTGCCAGCAGCTTAGTCCTAGCGTGGGGGTCTGAAAAACTGTTTTTT	few	.	TRBV7-8	TRBJ1-4
CASSDEAGGVYEQYF	TGTGCCAGCAGCGATGAAGCGGGGGGCGTCTACGAGCAGTACTTC	few	TRBD2	TRBV28	TRBJ2-7
CSASSGDIAQETQYF	TGCAGTGCTTCAAGTGGGGACATCGCCCAAGAGACCCAGTACTTC	.	.	TRBV20-1	TRBJ2-5
CASSYLGPTWNEQFF	TGTGCCAGCAGTTACTTGGGGCCTACTTGGAATGAGCAGTTCTTC	.	.	TRBV6-2/TRBV6-3	TRBJ2-1
CASSLSSWSQHF	TGTGCCAGCAGTTTATCGTCTTGGTCCCAGCATTTT	.	.	TRBV12-3/TRBV12-4	TRBJ1-5
CASSSGGTGRMGQYF	TGTGCCAGCAGCTCAGGGGGGACAGGGAGGATGGGGCAGTACTTC	.	TRBD1	TRBV7-1	TRBJ2-7
CSARDHAGSSYNSPLHF	TGCAGTGCTAGAGATCATGCAGGGAGCTCCTATAATTCACCCCTCCACTTT	many	.	TRBV20-1	TRBJ1-6